This TCR beta chain was captured by sequencing in a study of T cell changes during pregnancy in multiple sclerosis. Generated by immunoSEQ multiplex PCR, the TCRdb table keeps only in-frame clones and is missing some. Among over 50,000 clones listed, 80% to 90% were seen once. The CDR3 loop spans 16 amino acids. Germline assignment: CDR1 MNHEY and CDR2 SMNVEV (reference sequence). Trimming removed 5 bases from V and 7 bases from J; junction bases left unmatched: 11. The sample consisted of peripheral blood, taken in the first trimester of pregnancy. The genes are TRBV27 and TRBJ1-6; 7 bases agree with TRBD1. This clonotype originated in a female donor in good health, enrolled as a control in a pregnancy study. The CDR3 region has the DNA TGTGCCAGCAGTCACCGTCCCCCGGGACAGAATTCACCCCTCCACTTT. It yields the protein CASSHRPPGQNSPLHF.